The entry that follows covers one TCR beta chain sequence. The target antigen is unknown. The source of the sample is a study of PD-1 blockade in classical Hodgkin lymphoma. CDR1 and CDR2 from the germline V gene are SGHRS and YFSETQ. The CDR3 loop spans 15 amino acids. Trimming stripped 2 bases from V and 1 base from J, with 12 bases between. Study-level points and caveats: Possibly reflecting disease activity or prior therapy, repertoire differences have causes that remain undefined. Similar baseline diversity was found in complete responders and newly diagnosed patients.

Stated time point: cycle 4 day 1 (C4D1), after more than five weeks of nivolumab. Autologous stem cell transplantation was followed by relapse in every patient, and brentuximab vedotin exposure varied. Some clones are missing from TCRdb's copy, which holds only in-frame ones; the method was immunoSEQ multiplex PCR. The sample gives about 64,000 clones, about 89% of which show up once; 10% is in the top ten. V usage is TRBV5-1 and J usage is TRBJ1-1, with D perhaps matching TRBD1 (6 bases). This receptor was identified in a human donor with classical Hodgkin lymphoma. The source was peripheral blood mononuclear cells (PBMCs), collected before the fourth cycle of nivolumab. This CDR3 reads CASSFTGTRNTEAFF. CDR3 in DNA: TGCGCCAGCAGCTTCACAGGGACGCGGAACACTGAAGCTTTCTTT.